Listed here are 27 T cell receptor beta chains from one sample, sequenced in a study of T-cell memory formation after mild COVID-19. A single record per CDR3 protein comes from TCRdb applying MiXCR to the 5' RACE reads. The sample holds about 290,000 distinct CDR3 sequences, approximately 18% seen once. The sequencing input was PBMCs or a T cell subset sorted from them (not recorded which). The receptors shown here come from a young man who had mild COVID-19 (a few samples of this study predate the infection). Cell type and time point are not known.

The chain is built from TRBV7-3 and TRBJ2-1, with TRBD2 as a possible D gene (6 bases). CDR3 length equals 14 residues. Trimming left V 2 bases short and J 8 bases short, with 13 bases between. Germline loops: CDR1 SGHTA, CDR2 FQGTGA. CDR3 sequence reads: CASSLSGWRDEQFF. The DNA for the CDR3 is TGTGCCAGCAGCTTATCAGGTTGGAGGGATGAGCAGTTCTTC.

The V and J genes are TRBV7-9 and TRBJ1-1, with TRBD1 matching 7 bases. J lost 10 bases, V lost 5 bases, and 4 bases had no gene match. The CDR3 is 11 amino acids. Germline-derived CDR1 and CDR2 are SEHNR and FQNEAQ (reference sequence). The CDR3 region is CASSTGVLAFF. The CDR3 bases are TGTGCCAGCAGCACAGGGGTTTTAGCTTTCTTT.

This chain uses TRBV7-9 with TRBJ2-1; the D is unclear. The germline CDR1 and CDR2 sequences are SEHNR and FQNEAQ (reference sequence). The CDR3 extends over 13 amino acids. Between the trimmed V and J ends, which lost 2 bases and 5 bases, there was a span of 7 bases. CDR3 sequence: CASSLRIDNEQFF. CDR3 bases: TGTGCCAGCAGCTTACGCATAGACAATGAGCAGTTCTTC.

This clonotype has only a few counts. The V call is TRBV4-3, the J call TRBJ2-5, with D perhaps TRBD2 (5 bases). V was pared by 0 bases and J by 7 bases, with 6 bases between. This CDR3 is built from 12 residues. Per germline, CDR1 LGHNA and CDR2 YSLEER. Written as DNA, the CDR3 is TGCGCCAGCAGCCAAGATCGGGGGACCCAGTACTTC. This translates into CASSQDRGTQYF.

This clonotype was counted between two and nine times. The rearrangement joins TRBV3-2 to TRBJ2-5; the table's TRBD2 call for D was not verified on the DNA. TRBV3-2 corresponds to a pseudogene. There are 16 residues in the CDR3. The CDR3 DNA reads TGTGCCAGCAGCGGGAGGCAGGGCAACGTCCAAGAGACCCAGTACTTC. This translates into CASSGRQGNVQETQYF.

The chain carries TRBV6-1 and TRBJ2-6; D is ambiguous. The CDR3 has 13 residues. V was pared by 11 bases and J by 0 bases, with 8 bases between. Germline lookup yields CDR1 MNHNS and CDR2 SASEGT. The CDR3 is CALSASGANVLTF. CDR3 coding DNA: TGTGCCTTGAGTGCCTCTGGGGCCAACGTCCTGACTTTC.

This clonotype was seen more than once but under ten times. V and J are TRBV7-9 and TRBJ2-7; tentatively, D is TRBD1 (5 bases). The CDR3 covers 15 residues. Germline CDR1 reads SEHNR; CDR2 reads FQNEAQ (reference sequence). Trimming removed 5 bases from V and 5 bases from J, with 19 bases in between. Here the CDR3 reads CASSQPDSGHHEQYF. The CDR3 coding sequence is TGTGCCAGCAGCCAACCCGATTCAGGGCACCACGAGCAGTACTTC.

The chain links TRBV27 to TRBJ1-1; no reliable D call. The ends were cut back, 3 bases at V and 0 bases at J, with 8 bases in the middle. The CDR3 extends over 14 amino acids. Germline values: CDR1 MNHEY, CDR2 SMNVEV (reference sequence). The CDR3 DNA reads TGTGCCAGCAGTTTCCGCCCGGTGAACACTGAAGCTTTCTTT. Its translation: CASSFRPVNTEAFF.

This clonotype showed up many times. The chain has TRBV3-1 and TRBJ2-2, with 7 nucleotides matching TRBD1. Per germline, CDR1 LGHDT and CDR2 YNNKEL (reference sequence). The CDR3 is 17 amino acids. V was clipped by 4 bases and J by 2 bases; unmatched bases: 10. CDR3 sequence (DNA): TGTGCCAGCAGCCGCAACCGGGACAGCGAAAACACCGGGGAGCTGTTTTTT. Its translation is CASSRNRDSENTGELFF.

V gene TRBV19 combines with J gene TRBJ1-5, with D possibly matching TRBD1 (6 bases). V was pared by 7 bases and J by 10 bases, with 20 bases between. Germline values: CDR1 LNHDA, CDR2 SQIVND (reference sequence). This CDR3 comprises 14 residues. CDR3 bases: TGTGCCAGTAATATTTACCCCGGACAGCTTCCCCAGCATTTT. Its protein is CASNIYPGQLPQHF.

This clonotype appeared a few times. V gene TRBV5-6 combines with J gene TRBJ2-7; D is ambiguous. The V end was cut by 7 bases, the J end by 3 bases, with 14 bases between. CDR3 length: 13 residues. Looked up from germline, CDR1 is SGHDT and CDR2 is YYEEEE. The CDR3 is CASGPGFNYEQYV. The CDR3 DNA reads as TGTGCCAGCGGACCCGGGTTTAACTACGAGCAGTACGTC.

This clonotype has only a few counts. This sequence joins TRBV3-1 and TRBJ2-5; 7 bases are shared with TRBD2. Per germline, CDR1 LGHDT and CDR2 YNNKEL (reference sequence). V dropped 0 bases and J dropped 4; count of bases not matched to a gene: 5. CDR3 size: 15 residues. The CDR3 here is CASSQEGGRSETQYF. CDR3 bases: TGTGCCAGCAGCCAAGAGGGAGGGAGGTCAGAGACCCAGTACTTC.

This clonotype was recorded a few times. The chain has TRBV15 and TRBJ1-5; 9 bases match TRBD1. The ends lost 1 base at V and 7 bases at J; junction bases unmatched: 2. Looked up from germline, CDR1 is LNHNV and CDR2 is YYDKDF (reference sequence). The CDR3 sequence is 14 residues long. In nucleotides, the CDR3 is TGTGCCACCAGCAGAGCGGACAGGGGACAGCCCCAGCATTTT. Translation: CATSRADRGQPQHF. The whole variable domain, filled in from reference TRBV15 and TRBJ1-5, reads DAMVIQNPRYQVTQFGKPVTLSCSQTLNHNVMYWYQQKSSQAPKLLFHYYDKDFNNEADTPDNFQSRRPNTSFCFLDIRSPGLGDTAMYLCATSRADRGQPQHFGDGTRLSIL.

The table lists this clonotype with a few counts. The chain has TRBV20-1 and TRBJ2-3; D unresolved. Germline lookup yields CDR1 DFQATT and CDR2 SNEGSKA (reference sequence). This CDR3 spans 13 amino acids. V lost 8 bases, J lost 0 bases, and 12 bases lay in between. CDR3 sequence (DNA): TGCAGTCCCCGGGTACCGAGCACAGATACGCAGTATTTT. Protein product: CSPRVPSTDTQYF.

This clonotype was counted a few times. The rearrangement joins TRBV11-2 to TRBJ1-2; possible D gene TRBD1, 5 bases. This CDR3 contains 13 residues. The ends were cut back, 5 bases at V and 1 base at J, with 8 bases in the middle. From germline, CDR1 is SGHAT and CDR2 FQNNGV. CDR3 sequence (DNA): TGTGCCAGCAGCCGCGACAGTAACTATGGCTACACCTTC. It is translated as CASSRDSNYGYTF.

This clonotype showed up just a few times. This rearrangement joins TRBV12-3 or TRBV12-4 to TRBJ2-7; D gene ambiguous. This CDR3 has 13 amino acids. V was clipped by 0 bases and J by 3 bases, with 6 bases between them. The CDR3 loop reads CASSLAAYYEQYF. CDR3 in DNA: TGTGCCAGCAGTTTAGCGGCGTACTACGAGCAGTACTTC.

The chain couples TRBV7-2 to TRBJ2-1; TRBD2 is a possible D gene (5 bases). V was pared by 4 bases and J by 6 bases, with 7 bases between. CDR3 length equals 12 residues. CDR1 and CDR2 (germline): SGHTA, FQGNSA. The CDR3 reads CASSSGLNEQFF. The CDR3 bases are TGTGCCAGCAGCTCCGGACTCAATGAGCAGTTCTTC.

This clonotype was found a few times. In DNA form, the CDR3 reads TGTGCCAGCAGTGGCCAGACGAACACTGAAGCTTTCTTT. Residues: CASSGQTNTEAFF. The V and J genes are TRBV6-5 and TRBJ1-1; D unresolved. CDR1 is MNHEY and CDR2 is SVGAGI in the germline V gene. V lost 5 bases to trimming and J lost 1 base, with 8 bases between them. The CDR3 totals 13 residues.

A few counts support this clonotype. V usage is TRBV19 and J usage is TRBJ2-1; 14 bases match TRBD2. Germline CDR1 reads LNHDA; CDR2 reads SQIVND (reference sequence). Losses at the gene ends were 10 bases for V and 2 bases for J; bases not matched to a gene: 4. The CDR3 loop spans 15 amino acids. The CDR3 protein is CATETSGGAYNEQFF. The CDR3 DNA reads TGTGCCACCGAGACTAGCGGGGGGGCCTACAATGAGCAGTTCTTC.

The rearrangement uses TRBV6-5 and TRBJ1-5; 7 nucleotides line up with TRBD1. Germline V gene lookup returns CDR1 MNHEY and CDR2 SVGAGI. V lost 10 bases, J lost 6 bases, and 9 bases stayed unmatched. The CDR3 has 13 residues. The CDR3 DNA reads as TGTGCCACCGCAGGGGGTTTCTCTCAGCCCCAGCATTTT. As protein: CATAGGFSQPQHF.

V and J are TRBV15 and TRBJ1-2, with TRBD1 matching 11 bases. Losses at the gene ends were 5 bases for V and 8 bases for J; bases not matched to a gene: 10. The CDR3 loop spans 15 amino acids. Germline CDR1 and CDR2: LNHNV and YYDKDF (reference sequence). The CDR3 nucleotides are TGTGCCACCAGCGAAGGCCGGGACAGGGGGAACGGCTACACCTTC. It yields the protein CATSEGRDRGNGYTF. Using reference TRBV15 and TRBJ1-2 for the parts outside the CDR3, the full variable domain is DAMVIQNPRYQVTQFGKPVTLSCSQTLNHNVMYWYQQKSSQAPKLLFHYYDKDFNNEADTPDNFQSRRPNTSFCFLDIRSPGLGDTAMYLCATSEGRDRGNGYTFGSGTRLTVV.

This clonotype was recorded a few times. This chain links TRBV7-9 with TRBJ2-3; D not resolved. There are 12 residues in the CDR3. With 1 base removed from V and 4 bases from J, the gap between germline ends came to 3 bases. Germline V CDR1 and CDR2: SEHNR, FQNEAQ (reference sequence). CDR3: CASSLESDTQYF. The CDR3 coding sequence is TGTGCCAGCAGCTTAGAGTCAGATACGCAGTATTTT.

V usage is TRBV4-3 and J usage is TRBJ2-7; no reliable D call. This CDR3 has 14 amino acids. Trimming pared 4 bases from V and 0 bases from J, leaving 10 bases between. CDR1 LGHNA and CDR2 YSLEER come from the germline V gene. The chain's CDR3 is CASSPSSSSYEQYF. CDR3 in DNA: TGCGCCAGCAGCCCGAGTTCGAGCTCCTACGAGCAGTACTTC.

This clonotype was recorded only once. The chain is built from TRBV5-1 and TRBJ2-7; D might be TRBD2 (6 bases). CDR1 and CDR2 from the germline V gene are SGHRS and YFSETQ. V was clipped by 6 bases and J by 5 bases, with 21 bases between them. This CDR3 region has 15 residues. The CDR3 DNA follows: TGCGCCAGCACCCTGGAGGGGCTCGTCCAGGACGAGCAGTACTTC. Encoded protein: CASTLEGLVQDEQYF.

CDR3 in DNA: TGTGCCAGCAGGTCGACTAGCGGGGGGTACGAGCAGTACTTC. Its protein product is CASRSTSGGYEQYF. The genes are TRBV2 and TRBJ2-7; 13 bases agree with TRBD2. This CDR3 spans 14 amino acids. Germline trimming cut 6 bases from V and 4 bases from J; bases unmatched to any gene: 3. Germline CDR1 and CDR2: SNHLY and FYNNEI.

V usage is TRBV28 and J usage is TRBJ2-1; D possibly corresponds to TRBD2 (5 bases). Germline V CDR1 and CDR2: MDHEN, SYDVKM. The CDR3 is 14 residues long. Trimming pared 5 bases from V and 6 bases from J, leaving 14 bases between. CDR3 in amino acids: CASSALVGVNEQFF. The CDR3 DNA follows: TGTGCCAGCAGTGCACTAGTCGGGGTCAATGAGCAGTTCTTC.

This chain uses TRBV6-6 with TRBJ2-1; TRBD2 might be the D (5 bases). The CDR3 has 14 amino acids. Germline V gene sequence: CDR1 MNHNY, CDR2 SVGAGI (reference sequence). V was shortened by 6 bases and J by 4 bases, with 13 bases between the two germline ends. The CDR3 region is CASRPRTGYNEQFF. CDR3 DNA: TGTGCCAGCAGACCCCGGACGGGATACAATGAGCAGTTCTTC.